This TCR beta chain was found in a study of Ad26.COV2.S vaccination and SARS-CoV-2 variants. Overall study: Donor was one of the participants in the Ad26.COV2.S arm of the COV1001 trial. By the intramuscular route, Ad26.COV2.S was given once, or twice 56 days apart.

Remarks on this clone: The antigen is undetermined.

Only in-frame clones appear in the TCRdb table, and some are missing; sequencing was by immunoSEQ multiplex PCR. This table holds a few hundred thousand clones, 87% found once. Whole-study findings and limits: Similar non-spike TCR breadth was observed in recipients of vaccine and of placebo.

This CDR3 has 15 residues. Germline V gene sequence: CDR1 KGHSH, CDR2 LQKENI. With V trimmed by 0 bases and J by 5 bases, 2 bases remained unmatched. Treatment defined: some 20 received Ad26.COV2.S at low or high dose, single or two shots; roughly five received placebo; per-sample allocation not given. All samples were drawn on day 63, counting from the first vaccine or placebo injection. The sequencing here drew on peripheral blood, taken in a trial of Ad26.COV2.S vaccine versus placebo. The chain has TRBV18 and TRBJ2-1, with 9 bases aligning to TRBD2. This clonotype was sampled from a person aged 18-60 years who received the Ad26.COV2.S COVID-19 vaccine or a placebo. CDR3 loop: CASSPPGLANNEQFF. The DNA for the CDR3 is TGTGCCAGCTCACCACCGGGACTAGCAAACAATGAGCAGTTCTTC. Filled out from reference TRBV18 and TRBJ2-1, the complete variable domain reads NAGVMQNPRHLVRRRGQEARLRCSPMKGHSHVYWYRQLPEEGLKFMVYLQKENIIDESGMPKERFSAEFPKEGPSILRIQQVVRGDSAAYFCASSPPGLANNEQFFGPGTRLTVL.